The 28 T cell receptor beta chains reported below all come from one sample, sequenced in a study of blood T cell repertoires in COVID-19 (dated by TCRdb to about 2020). Library preparation was by the immunoSEQ multiplex PCR assay. Not all clones reach the TCRdb copy of this immuneACCESS table, which keeps in-frame sequences only. Checked studies attribute under half of the gap to unresolved V genes and leave the rest unexplained. In this sample the table shows about 71,000 clones, about 86% of which occur a single time. The ten largest clones represent 5.5% to 8.5% of the sample. Sequenced: peripheral blood. The receptors were sampled from a man aged 50 to 60 with active COVID-19.

CDR3 loop: CASSQDLGKDGYTF. The CDR3 nucleotides read TGCGCCAGCAGCCAGGATCTGGGCAAGGATGGCTACACCTTC. V usage is TRBV5-1 and J usage is TRBJ1-2; the D is unclear. Germline CDR1 reads SGHRS; CDR2 reads YFSETQ. The V end lost 4 bases, the J end lost 6 bases, and 16 bases lay between the germline ends. The CDR3 has 14 residues.

V and J are TRBV5-1 and TRBJ2-5, with TRBD2 matching over 7 bases. CDR1 and CDR2 from the germline V gene are SGHRS and YFSETQ. V was clipped by 4 bases and J by 4 bases; unmatched bases: 7. This CDR3 comprises 14 residues. This CDR3 is CASSRRWEGETQYF. The CDR3 region has the DNA TGCGCCAGCAGCCGAAGGTGGGAGGGAGAGACCCAGTACTTC.

This chain joins TRBV3-1 (or the pseudogene TRBV3-2) and TRBJ2-7; 12 nucleotides align to TRBD1. Germline CDR1 and CDR2: LGHDT and YNNKEL (reference sequence). The CDR3 consists of 19 residues. The junction had 20 bases not matched to a gene; V was cut back by 4 bases and J by 7 bases. CDR3: CASSRGFTGRDRGRREQYF. CDR3 nucleotide sequence: TGTGCCAGCAGCCGCGGCTTCACGGGACGGGACAGGGGGCGCCGGGAGCAGTACTTC.

The J gene is TRBJ2-7, the V gene TRBV27; perhaps TRBD1 as D (6 bases). The CDR3 contains 13 residues. CDR1 MNHEY and CDR2 SMNVEV come from the germline V gene (reference sequence). V lost 3 bases, J lost 0 bases, and 6 bases lay in between. The CDR3 DNA reads as TGTGCCAGCAGTTTGGGGGCCTCCTACGAGCAGTACTTC. Amino acids: CASSLGASYEQYF.

The chain combines TRBV9 with TRBJ2-3; D is unresolved. V was trimmed by 2 bases and J by 2 bases, leaving 9 bases between them. This CDR3 comprises 14 residues. Germline loops: CDR1 SGDLS, CDR2 YYNGEE. The CDR3 region is CASSVTPNTDTQYF. CDR3 DNA sequence: TGTGCCAGCAGCGTTACTCCAAACACAGATACGCAGTATTTT.

The chain couples TRBV11-2 to TRBJ2-3; a possible D gene is TRBD1 (6 bases). CDR3 size: 14 residues. V was cut by 5 bases and J by 4 bases, with 13 bases left in between. Germline assignment: CDR1 SGHAT and CDR2 FQNNGV. DNA for the CDR3: TGTGCCAGCAGCCTCAACTCAGGGGCAGATACGCAGTATTTT. Its translation: CASSLNSGADTQYF.

In regard to this clone: Additional DNA sequences in this sample encode the identical CDR3. The chain links TRBV11-3 to TRBJ1-1; D is unresolved. Germline V gives CDR1 SGHNT, CDR2 YENEEA. The CDR3 covers 13 residues. Trimming took off 1 base at V and 1 base at J, with 4 bases between the two ends. The DNA of the CDR3 is TGTGCCAGCAGCTTAGGGAGGAACACTGAAGCTTTCTTT. Its translation is CASSLGRNTEAFF.

The count of this clone is one. The V and J genes are TRBV9 and TRBJ2-1; 8 bases match TRBD2. After removal of 0 bases from V and 0 bases from J, the junction contained 8 bases not matched to a gene. Germline lookup yields CDR1 SGDLS and CDR2 YYNGEE. The CDR3 is 18 amino acids. CDR3 region: CASSVASGRFSSYNEQFF. The DNA for the CDR3 is TGTGCCAGCAGCGTAGCCAGCGGGAGATTTAGCTCCTACAATGAGCAGTTCTTC.

The chain couples TRBV5-1 to TRBJ2-5; 9 nucleotides line up with TRBD1. V shed 0 bases and J 5 bases; nucleotides not matched to a gene: 5. Germline-derived CDR1 and CDR2 are SGHRS and YFSETQ. The CDR3 consists of 15 residues. The CDR3: CASSLGTGAMETQYF. The CDR3 region has the DNA TGCGCCAGCAGCTTGGGGACAGGGGCGATGGAGACCCAGTACTTC.

The CDR3 nucleotides read TGCGCCAGCAGCTCCCCTAAGACAGGGGGCAACACCGGGGAGCTGTTTTTT. Its translation: CASSSPKTGGNTGELFF. This chain joins TRBV5-1 and TRBJ2-2; 10 bases map to TRBD1. V lost 3 bases and J lost 2; bases outside the gene matches: 7. Germline V lookup: CDR1 SGHRS, CDR2 YFSETQ. The CDR3 is 17 residues long.

This chain links TRBV3-1 (or the pseudogene TRBV3-2) with TRBJ1-4, with D possibly TRBD1 on 6 matching bases. Trimming removed 3 bases at V and 8 bases at J, with 16 bases between. The V gene's germline CDR1 is LGHDT and CDR2 YNNKEL (reference sequence). The CDR3 is 15 amino acids. The CDR3 nucleotides read TGTGCCAGCAGCCAGCAGGGGAAGAACAGGGAAAAACTGTTTTTT. Its protein is CASSQQGKNREKLFF.

The chain is built from TRBV6-5 and TRBJ1-5; 7 nucleotides line up with TRBD1. Germline V gene lookup returns CDR1 MNHEY and CDR2 SVGAGI. The CDR3 extends over 15 amino acids. After removal of 7 bases from V and 1 base from J, the junction contained 7 bases not matched to a gene. The CDR3 here is CASILDRDSNQPQHF. Here the CDR3 DNA reads TGTGCCAGCATACTCGACAGGGACAGCAATCAGCCCCAGCATTTT.

The CDR3 DNA reads TGCGCCAGCAGTCCTCGCGCGACTAGCGGCGGCAATGAGCAGTTCTTC. It codes for CASSPRATSGGNEQFF. This chain joins TRBV4-1 and TRBJ2-1, with 9 bases fitting TRBD2. Unmatched junction bases numbered 12, after V lost 6 bases and J lost 6 bases. The CDR3 consists of 16 residues. Germline V gene sequence: CDR1 MGHRA, CDR2 YSYEKL.

The rearrangement joins TRBV2 to TRBJ2-1; TRBD2 is a possible D gene (6 bases). Germline V lookup: CDR1 SNHLY, CDR2 FYNNEI. Trimming stripped 6 bases from V and 6 bases from J, with 18 bases between. There are 15 residues in the CDR3. The CDR3 sequence is CASRVLARVGNEQFF. The CDR3 DNA reads as TGTGCCAGCAGGGTACTAGCTCGGGTGGGCAATGAGCAGTTCTTC.

V is TRBV9 and J is TRBJ2-2; D may be TRBD2 (5 bases). The CDR3 is 14 residues long. Looked up from germline, CDR1 is SGDLS and CDR2 is YYNGEE. The V and J ends lost 8 bases and 0 bases respectively, with 11 bases between them. CDR3 loop: CASGGRTNTGELFF. CDR3 nucleotides: TGTGCCAGTGGCGGGCGGACGAACACCGGGGAGCTGTTTTTT. The variable domain in full, completed from reference TRBV9 and TRBJ2-2, reads DSGVTQTPKHLITATGQRVTLRCSPRSGDLSVYWYQQSLDQGLQFLIQYYNGEERAKGNILERFSAQQFPDLHSELNLSSLELGDSALYFCASGGRTNTGELFFGEGSRLTVL.

The V and J genes are TRBV11-2 and TRBJ1-1; D is perhaps TRBD1 (6 bases). Germline CDR1 is SGHAT and CDR2 is FQNNGV. This CDR3 comprises 15 residues. V lost 4 bases, J lost 4 bases, and 16 bases lay in between. The CDR3 loop is CASSSIAQGSTEAFF. The CDR3, as DNA: TGTGCCAGCAGCTCCATAGCGCAGGGGAGCACTGAAGCTTTCTTT.

This clone appeared once. The genes are TRBV6-5 and TRBJ2-1, with 16 nucleotides matching TRBD2. CDR3 length: 15 amino acids. CDR1 is MNHEY, CDR2 SVGAGI, per germline. Trimming took 2 bases from V and 12 from J; bases not matched to a gene: 4. The CDR3 loop is CASSYLGLAGGGQFF. DNA for the CDR3: TGTGCCAGCAGTTACCTGGGACTAGCGGGAGGGGGGCAGTTCTTC.

This chain connects TRBV10-3 to TRBJ2-2; 8 nucleotides agree with TRBD1. The CDR3 contains 15 residues. Losses at the gene ends were 6 bases for V and 1 base for J; bases not matched to a gene: 4. In germline, CDR1 is ENHRY, CDR2 SYGVKD. In DNA, the CDR3 is TGTGCCATCAGACCGGACAGGGAGAACACCGGGGAGCTGTTTTTT. This sequence encodes CAIRPDRENTGELFF.

The genes are TRBV15 and TRBJ2-5; perhaps TRBD2 as D (5 bases). The CDR3 covers 16 residues. The germline gives CDR1 LNHNV, CDR2 YYDKDF (reference sequence). The ends were cut back, 0 bases at V and 2 bases at J, with 13 bases in the middle. CDR3 in amino acids: CATSRDLRGRQETQYF. CDR3 DNA: TGTGCCACCAGCAGAGATCTCCGGGGTCGGCAAGAGACCCAGTACTTC. Supplemented by reference TRBV15 and TRBJ2-5, the full variable domain reads DAMVIQNPRYQVTQFGKPVTLSCSQTLNHNVMYWYQQKSSQAPKLLFHYYDKDFNNEADTPDNFQSRRPNTSFCFLDIRSPGLGDTAMYLCATSRDLRGRQETQYFGPGTRLLVL.

The rearrangement uses TRBV6-1 and TRBJ2-7; perhaps TRBD2 as D (5 bases). The length of the CDR3 is 14 residues. In germline, CDR1 is MNHNS, CDR2 SASEGT. V shed 2 bases and J shed 1 base, with 9 bases lying between them. The CDR3 sequence is CASSEKGESYEQYV. CDR3 DNA sequence: TGTGCCAGCAGTGAAAAGGGAGAGTCCTACGAGCAGTACGTC.

The J gene is TRBJ1-4, the V gene TRBV6-5, with D perhaps TRBD1 (6 bases). CDR3 length: 14 amino acids. From germline, CDR1 is MNHEY and CDR2 SVGAGI. V lost 6 bases to trimming and J lost 3 bases, with 11 bases between them. This CDR3 is CASRTGSANEKLFF. The CDR3 nucleotides are TGTGCCAGCAGAACAGGGTCGGCTAATGAAAAACTGTTTTTT.

This clone was observed a few times. The chain uses TRBV10-3 and TRBJ1-1; TRBD1 might be the D (6 bases). V was pared by 11 bases and J by 4 bases, with 20 bases between. The CDR3 consists of 14 residues. Germline V lookup: CDR1 ENHRY, CDR2 SYGVKD. The CDR3 spells CAHSHGMGATEAFF. The CDR3 bases are TGTGCCCACTCACACGGTATGGGGGCCACTGAAGCTTTCTTT.

The V gene is TRBV7-9, the J gene TRBJ2-3; 15 bases map to TRBD2. The CDR3 runs to 17 residues. With V trimmed by 1 base and J by 2 bases, 1 base remained unmatched. CDR1 and CDR2 from the germline V gene are SEHNR and FQNEAQ (reference sequence). In DNA, the CDR3 is TGTGCCAGCAGCTTAGGGACTAGCGGGGGGGCCACAGATACGCAGTATTTT. Its translation: CASSLGTSGGATDTQYF.

This clone was seen only once. The rearrangement joins TRBV15 to TRBJ2-4; weak D call: TRBD2 (7 bases). The germline V gene encodes CDR1 LNHNV and CDR2 YYDKDF (reference sequence). The CDR3 has 15 residues. V shed 7 bases and J shed 5 bases, with 18 bases lying between them. The CDR3 loop reads CATTRRRGGENIQYF. CDR3 nucleotide sequence: TGTGCCACCACCAGGCGCAGGGGAGGGGAAAACATTCAGTACTTC.

The V and J genes are TRBV4-2 and TRBJ2-1; 7 bases match TRBD2. Germline V lookup: CDR1 LGHNA, CDR2 YNFKEQ. The V segment lost 4 bases and the J segment 3 bases; nucleotides outside the gene matches: 6. The CDR3 spans 15 residues. The CDR3 reads CASSRDRTSYNEQFF. The CDR3 DNA reads as TGTGCCAGCAGCCGAGACCGGACTAGCTACAATGAGCAGTTCTTC.

The chain couples TRBV7-9 to TRBJ1-4; 8 positions match TRBD1. Trimming cost V 3 bases and J 4 bases; bases outside gene matches: 1. This CDR3 contains 14 residues. Germline V gene sequence: CDR1 SEHNR, CDR2 FQNEAQ (reference sequence). CDR3 sequence (DNA): TGTGCCAGCAGCTTGACAGGGGTTAATGAAAAACTGTTTTTT. This encodes CASSLTGVNEKLFF. The whole variable domain, remainder taken from reference TRBV7-9 and TRBJ1-4, is DTGVSQNPRHKITKRGQNVTFRCDPISEHNRLYWYRQTLGQGPEFLTYFQNEAQLEKSRLLSDRFSAERPKGSFSTLEIQRTEQGDSAMYLCASSLTGVNEKLFFGSGTQLSVL.

The gene calls are TRBV6-2 or TRBV6-3 and TRBJ1-6; 8 bases line up with TRBD1. Germline lookup yields CDR1 MNHEY and CDR2 SVGEGT. The CDR3 covers 16 residues. The junction had 13 bases not matched to a gene; V was cut back by 6 bases and J by 9 bases. This CDR3 reads CASSPSTGQGGSPLHF. The CDR3 region has the DNA TGTGCCAGCAGCCCTTCAACCGGACAGGGCGGTTCACCCCTCCACTTT.

This clone was detected a few times. J is TRBJ2-3 and V is TRBV10-3; TRBD1 matches at 9 bases. J lost 4 bases, V lost 2 bases, and 7 bases had no gene match. Germline lookup yields CDR1 ENHRY and CDR2 SYGVKD. The CDR3 runs to 16 residues. In DNA form, the CDR3 reads TGTGCCATCAGTGAGAAGGGACAGGGACTGGCAGATACGCAGTATTTT. Protein product: CAISEKGQGLADTQYF.